A selection of T cell receptor beta chains follows, all from one sample in a study of T-cell memory formation after mild COVID-19. TCRdb independently ran MiXCR on the 5' RACE reads; one entry per CDR3 protein. The sample contains fewer than 700,000 distinct CDR3 sequences, about a fifth of which appear only once. What was sequenced was PBMCs or a T cell subset sorted from them (not recorded which). The source of these receptors is an adult woman who had mild COVID-19 (a few samples of this study predate the infection). Cell type and time point are not known. The CDR3 runs from the conserved cysteine through the conserved F or W. D genes are given only for firm matches. Clone size appears in some rows only: once, few, many, or a class for an expanded clone.

clone size	V gene	J gene	D gene	CDR3 protein	CDR3 DNA
once	TRBV7-2	TRBJ2-3	TRBD2	CASSLWTSGSPTDTQYF	TGTGCCAGCAGCCTCTGGACTAGCGGGAGCCCCACAGATACGCAGTATTTT
.	TRBV5-1	TRBJ1-2	.	CASSPSGGDYGYTF	TGCGCCAGCAGCCCCTCGGGAGGGGACTATGGCTACACCTTC
.	TRBV18	TRBJ2-5	.	CASSLIREETQYF	TGTGCCAGCTCACTCATAAGGGAAGAGACCCAGTACTTC
.	TRBV30	TRBJ2-1	.	CAWSPPGTRMNEQFF	TGTGCCTGGAGTCCCCCGGGGACCCGGATGAATGAGCAGTTCTTC
.	TRBV5-1	TRBJ1-5	.	CASSPGRQGNQPQHF	TGCGCCAGCAGCCCGGGGAGGCAGGGAAATCAGCCCCAGCATTTT
.	TRBV4-1	TRBJ2-1	.	CASSQGLDSSYNEQFF	TGCGCCAGCAGCCAAGGATTGGATAGCTCCTACAATGAGCAGTTCTTC
many	TRBV18	TRBJ2-7	.	CASSREDTTYEQYF	TGTGCCAGCTCACGGGAAGACACTACCTACGAGCAGTACTTC
few	TRBV12-3/TRBV12-4	TRBJ1-1	.	CASTPRSGNTEAFF	TGTGCCAGCACCCCTCGGTCGGGGAACACTGAAGCTTTCTTT
.	TRBV7-9	TRBJ2-3	.	CASSLEGRMTDTQYF	TGTGCCAGCAGCTTAGAGGGCCGAATGACAGATACGCAGTATTTT
few	TRBV5-6	TRBJ2-2	TRBD2	CASSLRTSGLYTGELFF	TGTGCCAGCAGCTTGAGGACTAGCGGCCTTTACACCGGGGAGCTGTTTTTT
.	TRBV30	TRBJ2-1	TRBD2	CAWRERGGYNEQFF	TGTGCCTGGAGGGAGCGGGGGGGATACAATGAGCAGTTCTTC
few	TRBV7-2	TRBJ2-1	TRBD2	CASSLASLAGTHNEQFF	TGTGCCAGCAGCTTAGCGTCCCTAGCGGGTACCCACAATGAGCAGTTCTTC
.	TRBV12-3/TRBV12-4	TRBJ1-2	.	CASSLGRRHYGYTF	TGTGCCAGCAGCCTGGGACGCAGACACTATGGCTACACCTTC
.	TRBV12-3/TRBV12-4	TRBJ2-7	.	CASSLRHGQGPYEQYF	TGTGCCAGCAGCCTCCGCCACGGGCAGGGGCCTTACGAGCAGTACTTC